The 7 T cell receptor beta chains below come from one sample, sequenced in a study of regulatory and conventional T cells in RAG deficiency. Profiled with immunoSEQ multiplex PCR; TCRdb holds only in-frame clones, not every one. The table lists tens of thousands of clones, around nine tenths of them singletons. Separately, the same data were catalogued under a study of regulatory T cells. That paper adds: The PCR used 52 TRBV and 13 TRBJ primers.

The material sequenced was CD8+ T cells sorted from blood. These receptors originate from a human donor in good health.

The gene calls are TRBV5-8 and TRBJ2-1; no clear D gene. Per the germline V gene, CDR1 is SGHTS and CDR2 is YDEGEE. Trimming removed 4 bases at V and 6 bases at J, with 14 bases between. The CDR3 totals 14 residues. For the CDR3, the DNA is TGTGCCAGCAGCCGGGCAAGGCAGAGCAATGAGCAGTTCTTC. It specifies CASSRARQSNEQFF.

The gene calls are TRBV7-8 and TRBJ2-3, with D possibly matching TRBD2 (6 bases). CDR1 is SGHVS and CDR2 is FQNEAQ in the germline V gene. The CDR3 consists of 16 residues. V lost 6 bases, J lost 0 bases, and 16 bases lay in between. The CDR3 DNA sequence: TGTGCCAGCAGTCAGAGTGCGGCGGGGAGCACAGATACGCAGTATTTT. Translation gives CASSQSAAGSTDTQYF.

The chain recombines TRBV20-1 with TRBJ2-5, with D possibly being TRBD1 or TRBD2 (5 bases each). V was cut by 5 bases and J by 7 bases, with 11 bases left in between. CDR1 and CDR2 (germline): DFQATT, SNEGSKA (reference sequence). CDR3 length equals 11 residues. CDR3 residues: CSAGPRGTQYF. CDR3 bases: TGCAGTGCTGGGCCGAGGGGGACCCAGTACTTC.

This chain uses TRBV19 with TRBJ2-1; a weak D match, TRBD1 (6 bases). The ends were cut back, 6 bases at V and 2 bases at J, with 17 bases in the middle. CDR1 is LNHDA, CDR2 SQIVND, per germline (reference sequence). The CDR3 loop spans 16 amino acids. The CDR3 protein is CASSPTGTITYNEQFF. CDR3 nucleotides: TGTGCCAGTAGCCCGACCGGGACAATTACCTACAATGAGCAGTTCTTC.

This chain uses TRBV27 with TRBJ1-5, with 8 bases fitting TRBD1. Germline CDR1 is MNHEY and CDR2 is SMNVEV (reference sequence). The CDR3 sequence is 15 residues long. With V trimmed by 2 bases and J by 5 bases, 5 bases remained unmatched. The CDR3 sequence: CASSLGTGLHQPQHF. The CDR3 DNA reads TGTGCCAGCAGTTTAGGGACAGGCCTACATCAGCCCCAGCATTTT.

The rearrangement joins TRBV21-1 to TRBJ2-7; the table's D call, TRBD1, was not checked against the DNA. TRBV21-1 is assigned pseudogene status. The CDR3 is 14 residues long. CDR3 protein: CASSKDRGPYEQYF. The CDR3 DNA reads TGTGCCAGCAGCAAGGACAGGGGGCCTTACGAGCAGTACTTC.

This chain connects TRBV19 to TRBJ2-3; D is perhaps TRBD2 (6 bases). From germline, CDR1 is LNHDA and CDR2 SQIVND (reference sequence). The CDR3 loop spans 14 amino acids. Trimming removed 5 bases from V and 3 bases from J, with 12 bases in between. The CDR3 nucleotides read TGTGCCAGTAGTCAAGGGACTGGGACAGATACGCAGTATTTT. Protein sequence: CASSQGTGTDTQYF.